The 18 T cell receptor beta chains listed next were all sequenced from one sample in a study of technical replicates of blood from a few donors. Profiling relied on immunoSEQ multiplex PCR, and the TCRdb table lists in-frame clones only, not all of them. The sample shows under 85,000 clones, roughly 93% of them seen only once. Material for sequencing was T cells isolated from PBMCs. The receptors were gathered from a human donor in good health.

Here the CDR3 reads CASSLEASGRVNNEQFF. The CDR3 region has the DNA TGCGCCAGCAGCTTGGAGGCTAGCGGGAGGGTAAATAATGAGCAGTTCTTC. The chain combines TRBV5-1 with TRBJ2-1; 12 bases match TRBD2. The CDR3 is made up of 17 amino acids. V dropped 0 bases and J dropped 7; count of bases not matched to a gene: 8. Looked up from germline, CDR1 is SGHRS and CDR2 is YFSETQ.

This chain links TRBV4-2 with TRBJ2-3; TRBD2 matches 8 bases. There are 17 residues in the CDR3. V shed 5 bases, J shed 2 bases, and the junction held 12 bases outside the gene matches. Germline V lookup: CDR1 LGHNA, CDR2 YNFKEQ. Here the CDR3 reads CASSRSSGTRPTDTQYF. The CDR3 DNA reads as TGTGCCAGCAGCAGATCCTCCGGGACTAGGCCCACAGATACGCAGTATTTT.

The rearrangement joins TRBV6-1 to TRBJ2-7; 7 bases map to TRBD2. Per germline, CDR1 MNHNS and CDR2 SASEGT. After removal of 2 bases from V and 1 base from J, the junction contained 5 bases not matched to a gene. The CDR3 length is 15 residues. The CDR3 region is CASSERREGSYEQYF. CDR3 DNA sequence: TGTGCCAGCAGTGAAAGGAGGGAGGGGTCCTACGAGCAGTACTTC.

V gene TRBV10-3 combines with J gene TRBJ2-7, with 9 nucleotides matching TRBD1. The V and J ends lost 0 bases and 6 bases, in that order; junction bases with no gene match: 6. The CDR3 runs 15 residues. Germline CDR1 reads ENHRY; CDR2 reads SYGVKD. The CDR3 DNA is TGTGCCATCAGTGAGTCTTGGGACAGGGTGATCGAGCAGTACTTC. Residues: CAISESWDRVIEQYF.

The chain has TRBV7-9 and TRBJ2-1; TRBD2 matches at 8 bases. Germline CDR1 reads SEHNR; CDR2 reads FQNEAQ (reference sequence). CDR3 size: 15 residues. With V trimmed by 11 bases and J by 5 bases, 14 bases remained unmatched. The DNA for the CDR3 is TGTGCCGGAGCCCAAGGAGCGGGAGTAAACAATGAGCAGTTCTTC. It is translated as CAGAQGAGVNNEQFF.

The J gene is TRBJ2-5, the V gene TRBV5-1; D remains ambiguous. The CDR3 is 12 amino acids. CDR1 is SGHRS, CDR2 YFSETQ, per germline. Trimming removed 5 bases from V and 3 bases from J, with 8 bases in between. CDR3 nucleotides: TGCGCCAGCAGAATAGAGAAAGAGACCCAGTACTTC. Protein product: CASRIEKETQYF.

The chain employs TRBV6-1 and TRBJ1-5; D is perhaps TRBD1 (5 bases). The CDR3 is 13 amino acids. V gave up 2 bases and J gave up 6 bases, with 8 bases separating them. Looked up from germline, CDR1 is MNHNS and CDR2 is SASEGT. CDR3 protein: CASSEPGLQPQHF. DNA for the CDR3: TGTGCCAGCAGTGAACCAGGGCTTCAGCCCCAGCATTTT.

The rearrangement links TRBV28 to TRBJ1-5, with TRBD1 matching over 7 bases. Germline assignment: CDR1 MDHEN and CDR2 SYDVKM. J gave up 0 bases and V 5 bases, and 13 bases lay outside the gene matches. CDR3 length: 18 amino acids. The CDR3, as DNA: TGTGCCAGCAGTCCAATACGAATGACAGGGAATAGCAATCAGCCCCAGCATTTT. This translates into CASSPIRMTGNSNQPQHF.

CDR3 region: CASSYGTRPYEQYF. In nucleotides, the CDR3 is TGTGCCAGCAGTTACGGGACTAGACCCTACGAGCAGTACTTC. The gene calls are TRBV5-4 and TRBJ2-7, with 8 bases aligning to TRBD2. CDR1 and CDR2 from the germline V gene are SGHNT and YYREEE (reference sequence). V lost 5 bases, J lost 2 bases, and 6 bases stayed unmatched. CDR3 length equals 14 residues. Using reference TRBV5-4 and TRBJ2-7 for the parts outside the CDR3, the full variable domain is ETGVTQSPTHLIKTRGQQVTLRCSSQSGHNTVSWYQQALGQGPQFIFQYYREEENGRGNFPPRFSGLQFPNYSSELNVNALELDDSALYLCASSYGTRPYEQYFGPGTRLTVT.

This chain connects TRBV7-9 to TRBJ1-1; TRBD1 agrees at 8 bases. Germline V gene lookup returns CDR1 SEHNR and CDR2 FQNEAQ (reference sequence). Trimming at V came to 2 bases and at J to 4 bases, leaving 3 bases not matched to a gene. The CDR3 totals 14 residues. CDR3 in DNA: TGTGCCAGCAGCTTATCGGACAGGGCCACTGAAGCTTTCTTT. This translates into CASSLSDRATEAFF.

CDR3 bases: TGTGCCAGCAGTTCCCCCCCAGGGCACAAAGAAGCTTTCTTT. Translated, it gives CASSSPPGHKEAFF. The chain carries TRBV27 and TRBJ1-1; a possible D gene is TRBD1 (5 bases). The CDR3 is made up of 14 amino acids. Germline V gene data show CDR1 as MNHEY and CDR2 as SMNVEV (reference sequence). V dropped 4 bases and J dropped 8 bases, with 17 bases sitting between them.

DNA for the CDR3: TGCGCCAGCAGACAGACGTTTAGGGGGTACGGGCAGTTCTTC. Protein product: CASRQTFRGYGQFF. The V and J genes are TRBV4-1 and TRBJ2-1, with a tentative D call TRBD1 (6 bases). V gave up 6 bases and J gave up 12 bases, with 21 bases separating them. Germline CDR1 MGHRA, CDR2 YSYEKL. The CDR3 runs 14 residues.

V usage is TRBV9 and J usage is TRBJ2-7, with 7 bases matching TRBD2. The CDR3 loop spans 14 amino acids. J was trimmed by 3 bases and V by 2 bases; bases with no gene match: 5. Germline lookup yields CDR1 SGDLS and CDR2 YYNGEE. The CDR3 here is CASSVTSDLYEQYF. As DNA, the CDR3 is TGTGCCAGCAGCGTCACTAGCGATCTCTACGAGCAGTACTTC.

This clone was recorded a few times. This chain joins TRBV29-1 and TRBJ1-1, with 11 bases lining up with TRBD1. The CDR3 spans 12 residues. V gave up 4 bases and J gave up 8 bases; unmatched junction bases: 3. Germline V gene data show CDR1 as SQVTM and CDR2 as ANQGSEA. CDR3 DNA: TGCAGCGTTGGGACAGGGGGCTTGGAAGCTTTCTTT. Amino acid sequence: CSVGTGGLEAFF.

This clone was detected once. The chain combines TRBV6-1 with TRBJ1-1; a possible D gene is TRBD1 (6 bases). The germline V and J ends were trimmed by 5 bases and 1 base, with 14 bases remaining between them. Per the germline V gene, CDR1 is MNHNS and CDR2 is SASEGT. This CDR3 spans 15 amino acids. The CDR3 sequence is CASSQMTGTNTEAFF. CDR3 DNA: TGTGCCAGCAGTCAAATGACAGGAACGAACACTGAAGCTTTCTTT.

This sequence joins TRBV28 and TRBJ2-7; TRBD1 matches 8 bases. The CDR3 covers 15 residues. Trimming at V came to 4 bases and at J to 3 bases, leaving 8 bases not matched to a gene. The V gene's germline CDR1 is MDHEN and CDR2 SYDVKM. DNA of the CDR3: TGTGCCAGCAGTTCCCCCGGACAGGGTCACTACGAGCAGTACTTC. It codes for CASSSPGQGHYEQYF. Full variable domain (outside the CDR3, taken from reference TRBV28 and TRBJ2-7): DVKVTQSSRYLVKRTGEKVFLECVQDMDHENMFWYRQDPGLGLRLIYFSYDVKMKEKGDIPEGYSVSREKKERFSLILESASTNQTSMYLCASSSPGQGHYEQYFGPGTRLTVT.

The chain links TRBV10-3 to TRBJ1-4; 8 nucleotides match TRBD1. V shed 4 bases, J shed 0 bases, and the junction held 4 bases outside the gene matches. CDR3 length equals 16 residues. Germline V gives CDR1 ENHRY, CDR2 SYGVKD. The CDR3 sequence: CAISGTGPSTNEKLFF. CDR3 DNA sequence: TGTGCCATCAGTGGGACAGGGCCATCAACTAATGAAAAACTGTTTTTT.

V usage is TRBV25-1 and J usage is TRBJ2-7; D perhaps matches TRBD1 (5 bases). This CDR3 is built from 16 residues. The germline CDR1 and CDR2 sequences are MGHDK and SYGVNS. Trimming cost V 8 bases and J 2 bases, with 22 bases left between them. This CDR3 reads CASSLKGALFPYEQYF. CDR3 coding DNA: TGTGCCAGCTCCCTAAAAGGGGCGTTATTCCCCTACGAGCAGTACTTC.